This T cell receptor beta chain was obtained from a study of Ad26.COV2.S vaccination and SARS-CoV-2 variants. On the study more broadly: Once, or twice with 56 days between doses, Ad26.COV2.S was given intramuscularly.

Regarding this clone: Its antigen is unidentified.

The protocol was immunoSEQ multiplex PCR, while the TCRdb copy is restricted to in-frame clones and leaves out a portion. The table has 300,000 to 350,000 clones, roughly 80% seen once; the top ten hold approximately 2.1%. Noted treatment: 15 to 20 received Ad26.COV2.S at low or high dose, single or two shots; several received placebo; per-sample allocation not given. The samples date from day 63 after the first vaccine or placebo injection. Germline loops: CDR1 GTSNPN, CDR2 SVGIG (reference sequence). The CDR3 length is 14 residues. Between the trimmed V and J ends, which lost 0 bases and 6 bases, there was a span of 14 bases. General observations from the study: It was reported that spike-specific CD8+ and CD4+ T cell responses were substantially broad after vaccination.

The clonotype comes from a person between 18 and 65 years old who received the Ad26.COV2.S COVID-19 vaccine or a placebo. The starting material was peripheral blood, obtained in a trial of Ad26.COV2.S vaccine versus placebo. The rearrangement joins TRBV30 to TRBJ1-1, with D possibly TRBD1 on 6 matching bases. CDR3 in amino acids: CAWSVLKQGSEAFF. The CDR3 DNA sequence: TGTGCCTGGAGTGTACTCAAACAGGGTTCTGAAGCTTTCTTT.